These T cell receptor beta chains were read from a single sample in a study of shared clonotypes between healthy human individuals. Profiled with immunoSEQ multiplex PCR; TCRdb holds only in-frame clones, not every one. The data show about 1.5 million clones, 95% to 99% seen once. Sequenced material: naive CD4+ T cells sorted from blood. The receptors stem from a man aged 25 to 45 in good health. CDR3s include the opening cysteine and the closing phenylalanine or tryptophan. The D gene is left open where the match is weak. Only part of the rows carry a size: once, few, many, or a class if the clone is expanded.

TRBJ2-1 TRBV6-6 TRBD2 NA TGTGCCAGCTGCCCCAGCGGGAGCTCCTACAATGAGCAGTTCTTC CASCPSGSSYNEQFF
TRBJ2-3 TRBV11-2 NA NA TGTGCCAGCAGCTTACTAGCCCCCACAGATACGCAGTATTTT CASSLLAPTDTQYF
TRBJ2-7 TRBV4-1 TRBD1 NA TGCGCCAGCAGCCAAGCCGGGACAGGGGCGTACGAGCAGTACTTC CASSQAGTGAYEQYF
TRBJ1-5 TRBV10-3 NA NA TGTGCCATCAGTGAGTCGGGGGGGCCCTACAATCAGCCCCAGCATTTT CAISESGGPYNQPQHF
TRBJ2-3 TRBV19 TRBD2 NA TGTGCCAGTAGTCCCGACAAGGATCCCGGGAGGAAAGATACGCAGTATTTT CASSPDKDPGRKDTQYF
TRBJ2-2 TRBV14 NA NA TGTGCCAGCAGCCAACCATCCCCCGGGGGCACCGGGGAGCTGTTTTTT CASSQPSPGGTGELFF
TRBJ2-3 TRBV5-1 TRBD1 NA TGCGCCAGCAGCTTGACCCTAACAGGGGGTAGCACAGATACGCAGTATTTT CASSLTLTGGSTDTQYF
TRBJ2-2 TRBV9 NA once TGTGCCAGCAGCGTAGGGTCAGGGTCGAACACCGGGGAGCTGTTTTTT CASSVGSGSNTGELFF
TRBJ1-1 TRBV9 NA NA TGTGCCAGCAGCGTCTTCCAAGGGATAACTTTCTTT CASSVFQGITFF
TRBJ2-1 TRBV7-8 TRBD2 NA TGTGCCAGCAGCTTAACTAGCGGGGGCTACAATGAGCAGTTCTTC CASSLTSGGYNEQFF
TRBJ2-7 TRBV4-1 TRBD1 NA TGCGCCAGCAGCCAAATAAACCGGGACAGCTCCTACGAGCAGTACTTC CASSQINRDSSYEQYF
TRBJ1-3 TRBV19 NA once TGTGCCAGTAGTAAGACAGCTTCTTCTGGAAACACCATATATTTT CASSKTASSGNTIYF
TRBJ2-2 TRBV6-5 NA once TGTGCCAGCAGAGGCACCGGGGAGCTGTTTTTT CASRGTGELFF
TRBJ2-3 TRBV7-8 NA NA TGTGCCAGCCTCCGGGACGCTATAAGCACAGATACGCAGTATTTT CASLRDAISTDTQYF
TRBJ2-7 TRBV5-1 TRBD1 NA TGCGCCAGCAGCAGCCGGGACAGGGGGTACGAGCAGTACTTC CASSSRDRGYEQYF
TRBJ1-1 TRBV30 NA NA TGTGCCTGGATTAAGCAGGGGATGAACACTGAAGCTTTCTTT CAWIKQGMNTEAFF
TRBJ2-2 TRBV4-2 NA NA TGTGCCAGCAGCCAAGAATCCGGGGCCGGGGAGCTGTTTTTT CASSQESGAGELFF
TRBJ2-7 TRBV29-1 NA NA TGCAGCGTTGGGCCGGGGACCTACGAGCAGTACTTC CSVGPGTYEQYF
TRBJ2-7 TRBV27 NA NA TGTGCCAGCAGTAGAGCGGAGAGCTCCTACGAGCAGTACTTC CASSRAESSYEQYF
TRBJ2-3 TRBV9 NA NA TGTGCCAGCAGCGGACAAACAGATACGCAGTATTTT CASSGQTDTQYF
TRBJ2-1 TRBV15 NA NA TGTGCCACCAGCAGCGTCCCGATACTAGGACGGGGTGAGCAGTTCTTC CATSSVPILGRGEQFF
TRBJ2-7 TRBV7-8 TRBD1 NA TGTGCCAGCAGCTTTACTCCGGGACAGAAAGCCTACGAGCAGTACTTC CASSFTPGQKAYEQYF
TRBJ2-7 TRBV18 TRBD2 NA TGTGCCAGCTCACCATATCTAGCGGAAAGCTCCTACGAGCAGTACTTC CASSPYLAESSYEQYF
TRBJ1-1 TRBV11-2 TRBD1 NA TGTGCCAGCAGCTTAGTTGGGACAGGGGGCGGCACTGAAGCTTTCTTT CASSLVGTGGGTEAFF
TRBJ2-5 TRBV5-1 NA NA TGCGCCAGCAGTTGGGACTCTCAAGAGACCCAGTACTTC CASSWDSQETQYF
TRBJ2-7 TRBV6-5 TRBD2 NA TGTGCCTGTAACCAGGGCCGCGGGAGCTACGAGCAGTACTTC CACNQGRGSYEQYF
TRBJ2-2 TRBV6-4 NA NA TGTGCCAGCAGTGACTCGTCCAACACCGGGGAGCTGTTTTTT CASSDSSNTGELFF
TRBJ2-1 TRBV10-2 TRBD2 NA TGCGCCAGCAGGTTAGCGGGAGGAGTCCTACAGAATGAGCAGTTCTTC CASRLAGGVLQNEQFF
TRBJ1-1 TRBV20-1 TRBD1 NA TGCAGTGCGCGGACAGGGAGTGAAGCTTTCTTT CSARTGSEAFF
TRBJ1-1 TRBV18 TRBD1 NA TGTGCCAGCTCACCCCGGACAGGGGTGATGAACACTGAAGCTTTCTTT CASSPRTGVMNTEAFF
TRBJ1-2 TRBV27 NA NA TGTGCCAGCAGTTTAGCCGGCCGAAACTATGGCTACACCTTC CASSLAGRNYGYTF
TRBJ1-2 TRBV30 NA NA TGTGCTGTGGGGTCTGGCTACACCTTC CAVGSGYTF
TRBJ1-2 TRBV28 NA NA TGTGCCAGCGGGGACGAAGGGGGACAATTTTCTGGCTACACCTTC CASGDEGGQFSGYTF
TRBJ2-5 TRBV5-4 NA once TGTGCCAGCAGCTTGGCACTAGAAGAGACCCAGTACTTC CASSLALEETQYF
TRBJ2-1 TRBV19 TRBD2 once TGTGCCAGTAGTATCCTCGGGCTAGCGGCCTACAATGAGCAGTTCTTC CASSILGLAAYNEQFF
TRBJ1-1 TRBV11-2 NA NA TGTGCCAGCAGCCGCCGCCAAACAGGGTCCTGGATGAACACTGAAGCTTTCTTT CASSRRQTGSWMNTEAFF
TRBJ2-5 TRBV28 NA NA TGTGCCAGCAGTTTACCCGCCGGGGAAGGGACTGCGCAAGAGACCCAGTACTTC CASSLPAGEGTAQETQYF
TRBJ2-6 TRBV30 TRBD2 NA TGTGCCTGGAGCCGTACTAGCGGTCGCTCTGGGGCCAACGTCCTGACTTTC CAWSRTSGRSGANVLTF
TRBJ2-1 TRBV7-9 NA NA TGTGCCAGCAGCTTAACCACCGGGCGTGCCTCGGAGCAGTTCTTC CASSLTTGRASEQFF
TRBJ2-5 TRBV7-8 TRBD2 NA TGTGCCAGCAGCCGACTAGCGGGCTCATTATACGAGACCCAGTACTTC CASSRLAGSLYETQYF
TRBJ2-7 TRBV7-9 TRBD1 NA TGTGCCAGCAGTCTTCGAGGGGGCCCCTACGAGCAGTACTTC CASSLRGGPYEQYF
TRBJ2-3 TRBV7-8 NA NA TGTGCCAGCAGCTTTGGGAGATTGTCCTACACAGATACGCAGTATTTT CASSFGRLSYTDTQYF
TRBJ2-1 TRBV7-6 TRBD2 NA TGTGCCAGCAGCTCCGTAGCGGGAGCCCCTAATGAGCAGTTCTTC CASSSVAGAPNEQFF
TRBJ1-2 TRBV7-3 TRBD1 NA TGTGCCAGCAGCCCCACGGGACAGGGGTCCAACTATGGCTACACCTTC CASSPTGQGSNYGYTF
TRBJ2-1 TRBV7-9 TRBD2 NA TGTGCCAGCAGCTTTTCGGGGACTAGGGTTCAAGAGCAGTTCTTC CASSFSGTRVQEQFF
TRBJ2-2 TRBV15 NA NA TGTGCCACCAGCAGAGCGTGGGTGGGGACGAACACCGGGGAGCTGTTTTTT CATSRAWVGTNTGELFF
TRBJ2-1 TRBV7-7 NA NA TGTGCCAGCAGCTTAGATCAATTGGGGTCTGAGCAGTTCTTC CASSLDQLGSEQFF
TRBJ2-3 TRBV27 TRBD1 NA TGTGCCAGCAGTAAAGGGTTCAGGGGGCCGTCCACAGATACGCAGTATTTT CASSKGFRGPSTDTQYF
TRBJ2-1 TRBV28 TRBD2 NA TGTGCCAGCAGTTTAATGGCGGGAGGACTTGAGCAGTTCTTC CASSLMAGGLEQFF
TRBJ2-5 TRBV6-6 TRBD1 NA TGTGCCAGCAGTTACGGGGGACAGGCACTTTACTTC CASSYGGQALYF
TRBJ2-1 TRBV10-3 TRBD2 NA TGTGCCATCAGGCTAGGGACTAGCGGGAGTGACAATGAGCAGTTCTTC CAIRLGTSGSDNEQFF